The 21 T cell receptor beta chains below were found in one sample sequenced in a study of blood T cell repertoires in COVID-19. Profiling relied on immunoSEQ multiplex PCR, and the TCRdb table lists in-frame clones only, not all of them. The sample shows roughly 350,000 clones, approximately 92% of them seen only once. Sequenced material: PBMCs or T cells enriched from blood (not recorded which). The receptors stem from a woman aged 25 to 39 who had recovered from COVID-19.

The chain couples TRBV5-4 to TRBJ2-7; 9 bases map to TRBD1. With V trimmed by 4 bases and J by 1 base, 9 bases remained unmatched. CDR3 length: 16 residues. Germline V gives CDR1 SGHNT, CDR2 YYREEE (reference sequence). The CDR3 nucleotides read TGTGCCAGCAGCCCTTATGGGGGACAGGGATCCTACGAGCAGTACTTC. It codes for CASSPYGGQGSYEQYF.

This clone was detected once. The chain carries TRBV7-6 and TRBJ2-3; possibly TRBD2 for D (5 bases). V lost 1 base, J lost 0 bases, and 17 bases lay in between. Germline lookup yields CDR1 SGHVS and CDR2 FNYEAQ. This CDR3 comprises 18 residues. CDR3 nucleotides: TGTGCCAGCAGCTTAGTCCCCCAGCGGCCTTGGAGCACAGATACGCAGTATTTT. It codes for CASSLVPQRPWSTDTQYF.

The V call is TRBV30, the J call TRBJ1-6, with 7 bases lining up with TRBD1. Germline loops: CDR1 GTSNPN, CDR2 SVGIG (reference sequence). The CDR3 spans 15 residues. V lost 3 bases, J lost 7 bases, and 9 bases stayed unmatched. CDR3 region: CAWSGSGTANSPLHF. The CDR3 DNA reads TGTGCCTGGAGCGGCTCCGGGACAGCAAATTCACCCCTCCACTTT.

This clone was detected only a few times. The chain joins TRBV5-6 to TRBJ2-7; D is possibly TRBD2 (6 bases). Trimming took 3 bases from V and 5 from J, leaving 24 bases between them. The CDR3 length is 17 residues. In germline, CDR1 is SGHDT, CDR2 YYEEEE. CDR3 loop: CASSWILPGRTIHEQYF. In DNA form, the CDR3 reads TGTGCCAGCAGCTGGATACTACCGGGACGGACTATCCACGAGCAGTACTTC.

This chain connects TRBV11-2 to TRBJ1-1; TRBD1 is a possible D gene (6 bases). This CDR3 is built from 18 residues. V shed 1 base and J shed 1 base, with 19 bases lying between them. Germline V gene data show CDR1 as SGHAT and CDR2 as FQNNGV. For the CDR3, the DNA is TGTGCCAGCAGCTTAGTTCTGTCGGCAGGGGCTAAGAACACTGAAGCTTTCTTT. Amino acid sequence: CASSLVLSAGAKNTEAFF. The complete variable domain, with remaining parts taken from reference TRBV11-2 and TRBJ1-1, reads EAGVAQSPRYKIIEKRQSVAFWCNPISGHATLYWYQQILGQGPKLLIQFQNNGVVDDSQLPKDRFSAERLKGVDSTLKIQPAKLEDSAVYLCASSLVLSAGAKNTEAFFGQGTRLTVV.

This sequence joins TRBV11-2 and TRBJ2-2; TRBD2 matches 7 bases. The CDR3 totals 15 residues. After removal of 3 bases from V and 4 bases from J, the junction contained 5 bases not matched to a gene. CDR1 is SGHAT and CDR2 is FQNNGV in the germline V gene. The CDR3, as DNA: TGTGCCAGCAGCTTGGGGGGGAGCATCACCGGGGAGCTGTTTTTT. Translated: CASSLGGSITGELFF.

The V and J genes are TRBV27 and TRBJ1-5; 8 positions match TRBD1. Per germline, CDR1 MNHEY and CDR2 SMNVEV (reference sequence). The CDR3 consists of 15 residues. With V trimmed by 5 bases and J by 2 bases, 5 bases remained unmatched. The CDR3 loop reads CASSVGTGGNQPQHF. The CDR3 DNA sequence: TGTGCCAGCAGTGTTGGGACAGGAGGCAATCAGCCCCAGCATTTT.

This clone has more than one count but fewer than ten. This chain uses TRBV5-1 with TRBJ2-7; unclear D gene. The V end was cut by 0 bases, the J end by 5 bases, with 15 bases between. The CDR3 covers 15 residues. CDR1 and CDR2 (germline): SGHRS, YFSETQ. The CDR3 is CASSLALGSSDEQYF. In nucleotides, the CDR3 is TGCGCCAGCAGCTTGGCCCTGGGCAGTTCGGACGAGCAGTACTTC. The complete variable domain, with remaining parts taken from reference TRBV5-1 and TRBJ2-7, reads KAGVTQTPRYLIKTRGQQVTLSCSPISGHRSVSWYQQTPGQGLQFLFEYFSETQRNKGNFPGRFSGRQFSNSRSEMNVSTLELGDSALYLCASSLALGSSDEQYFGPGTRLTVT.

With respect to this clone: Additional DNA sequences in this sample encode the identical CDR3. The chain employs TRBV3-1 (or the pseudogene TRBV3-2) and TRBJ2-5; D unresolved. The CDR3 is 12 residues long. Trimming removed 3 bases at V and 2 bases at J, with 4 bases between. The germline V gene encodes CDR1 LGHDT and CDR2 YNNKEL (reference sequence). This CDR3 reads CASSHLQETQYF. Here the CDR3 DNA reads TGTGCCAGCAGCCACCTGCAAGAGACCCAGTACTTC.

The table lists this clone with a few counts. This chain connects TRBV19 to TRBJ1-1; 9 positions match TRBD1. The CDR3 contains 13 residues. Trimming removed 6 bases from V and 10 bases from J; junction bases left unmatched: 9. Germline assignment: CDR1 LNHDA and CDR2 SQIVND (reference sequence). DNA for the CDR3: TGTGCCAGTAGACAACAGGGGGCATCACGAGCTTTCTTT. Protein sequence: CASRQQGASRAFF.

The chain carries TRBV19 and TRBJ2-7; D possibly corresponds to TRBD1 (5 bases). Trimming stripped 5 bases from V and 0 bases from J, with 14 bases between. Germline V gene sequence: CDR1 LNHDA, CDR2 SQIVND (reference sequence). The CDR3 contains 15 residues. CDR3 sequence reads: CASSVQGGSSYEQYF. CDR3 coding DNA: TGTGCCAGTAGTGTCCAGGGCGGTAGCTCCTACGAGCAGTACTTC.

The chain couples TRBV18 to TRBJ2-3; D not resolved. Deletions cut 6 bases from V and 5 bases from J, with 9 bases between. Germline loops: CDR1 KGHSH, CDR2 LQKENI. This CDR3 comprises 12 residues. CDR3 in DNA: TGTGCCAGCTCCCCTAGTGGAGATACGCAGTATTTT. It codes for CASSPSGDTQYF. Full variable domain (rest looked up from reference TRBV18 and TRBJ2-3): NAGVMQNPRHLVRRRGQEARLRCSPMKGHSHVYWYRQLPEEGLKFMVYLQKENIIDESGMPKERFSAEFPKEGPSILRIQQVVRGDSAAYFCASSPSGDTQYFGPGTRLTVL.

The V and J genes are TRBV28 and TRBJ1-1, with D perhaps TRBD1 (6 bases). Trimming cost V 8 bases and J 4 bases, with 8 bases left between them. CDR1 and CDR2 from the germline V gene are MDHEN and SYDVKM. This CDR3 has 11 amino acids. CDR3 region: CASEGVTEAFF. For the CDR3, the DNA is TGTGCCAGCGAGGGGGTCACTGAAGCTTTCTTT.

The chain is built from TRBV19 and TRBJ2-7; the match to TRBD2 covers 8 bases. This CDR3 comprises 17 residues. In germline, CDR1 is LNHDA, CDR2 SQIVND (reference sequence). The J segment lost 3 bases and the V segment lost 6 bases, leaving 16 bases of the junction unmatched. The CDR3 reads CASSRRTSGGTHYEQYF. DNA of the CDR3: TGTGCCAGTAGCCGAAGAACCTCGGGGGGGACCCACTACGAGCAGTACTTC.

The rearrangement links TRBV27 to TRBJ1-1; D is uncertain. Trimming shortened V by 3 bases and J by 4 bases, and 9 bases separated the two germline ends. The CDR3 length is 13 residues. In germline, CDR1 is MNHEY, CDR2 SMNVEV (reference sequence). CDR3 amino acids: CASSFQAFTEAFF. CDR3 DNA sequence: TGTGCCAGCAGTTTTCAGGCGTTCACTGAAGCTTTCTTT.

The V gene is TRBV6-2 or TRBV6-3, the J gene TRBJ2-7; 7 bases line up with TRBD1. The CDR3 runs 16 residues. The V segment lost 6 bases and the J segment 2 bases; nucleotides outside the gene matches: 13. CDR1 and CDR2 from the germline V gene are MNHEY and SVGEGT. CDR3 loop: CASRPTHRDSAYEQYF. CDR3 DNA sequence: TGTGCCAGCAGACCTACTCACCGGGACAGCGCCTACGAGCAGTACTTC.

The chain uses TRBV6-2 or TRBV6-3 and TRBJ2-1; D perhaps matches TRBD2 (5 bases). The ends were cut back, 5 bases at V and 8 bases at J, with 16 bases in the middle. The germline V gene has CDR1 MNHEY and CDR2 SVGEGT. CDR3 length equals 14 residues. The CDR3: CASSPGLAFYEQFF. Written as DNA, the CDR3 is TGTGCCAGCAGTCCCGGGCTAGCTTTCTATGAGCAGTTCTTC.

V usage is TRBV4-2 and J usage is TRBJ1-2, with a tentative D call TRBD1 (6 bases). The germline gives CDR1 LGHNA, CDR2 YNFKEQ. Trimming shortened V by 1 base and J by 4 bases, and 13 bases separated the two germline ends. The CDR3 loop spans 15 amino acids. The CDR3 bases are TGTGCCAGCAGCCAAGCCCCGGGACAAACCTATGGCTACACCTTC. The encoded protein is CASSQAPGQTYGYTF.

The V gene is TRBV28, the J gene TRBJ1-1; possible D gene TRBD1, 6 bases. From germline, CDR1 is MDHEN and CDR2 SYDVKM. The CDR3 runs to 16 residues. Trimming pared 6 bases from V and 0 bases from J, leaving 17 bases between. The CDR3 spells CASSLLGGALNTEAFF. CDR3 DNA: TGTGCCAGCAGCCTTTTAGGGGGGGCCTTGAACACTGAAGCTTTCTTT.

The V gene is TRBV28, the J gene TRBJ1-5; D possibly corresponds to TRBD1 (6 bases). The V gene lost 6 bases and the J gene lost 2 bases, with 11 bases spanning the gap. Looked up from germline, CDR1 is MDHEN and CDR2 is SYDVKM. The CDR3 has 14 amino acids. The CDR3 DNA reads TGTGCCAGCAGCCCCAGGGGCGGCAATCAGCCCCAGCATTTT. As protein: CASSPRGGNQPQHF.

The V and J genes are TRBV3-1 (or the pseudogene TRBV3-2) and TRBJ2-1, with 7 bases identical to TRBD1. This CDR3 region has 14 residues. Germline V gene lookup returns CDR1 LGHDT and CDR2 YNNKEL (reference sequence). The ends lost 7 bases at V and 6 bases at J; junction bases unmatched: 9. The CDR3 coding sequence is TGTGCCAGCACCTCAGGGGCAGGGGGCAATGAGCAGTTCTTC. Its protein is CASTSGAGGNEQFF.